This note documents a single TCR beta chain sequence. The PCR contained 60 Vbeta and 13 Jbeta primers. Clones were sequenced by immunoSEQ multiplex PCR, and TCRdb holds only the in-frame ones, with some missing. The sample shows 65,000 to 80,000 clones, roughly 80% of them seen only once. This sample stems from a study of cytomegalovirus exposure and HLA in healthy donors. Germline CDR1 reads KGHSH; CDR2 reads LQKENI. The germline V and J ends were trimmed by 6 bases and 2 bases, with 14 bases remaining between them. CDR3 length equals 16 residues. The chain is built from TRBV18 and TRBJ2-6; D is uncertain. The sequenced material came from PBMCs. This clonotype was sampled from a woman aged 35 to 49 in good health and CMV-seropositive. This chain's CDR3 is CASSPTGTPGANVLTF. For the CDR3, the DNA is TGTGCCAGCTCCCCTACGGGTACACCTGGGGCCAACGTCCTGACTTTC.